The rows below give T cell receptor beta chains drawn from one sample of a study of T cell responses to AZD1222 COVID-19 vaccine. Profiled with immunoSEQ multiplex PCR; TCRdb holds only in-frame clones, not every one. The data show 120,000 to 150,000 clones, roughly 92% seen once. This sample comprised peripheral blood, obtained 28 days after the second AZD1222 dose. These receptors were taken from an adult who received the AZD1222 COVID-19 vaccine. The CDR3 runs from the conserved cysteine through the conserved F or W. A D gene is named only where the DNA matches it firmly. Clone size, where shown, is once, few, many, or a class for clones that have expanded.

J	D	size	V	CDR3	DNA
TRBJ2-4	TRBD1	NA	TRBV7-2	CASSLDRERIGIQYF	TGTGCCAGCAGCTTGGACAGGGAAAGGATCGGCATTCAGTACTTC
TRBJ1-1	NA	NA	TRBV5-4	CASSLVEGSTEAFF	TGTGCCAGCAGCTTGGTGGAAGGGTCCACTGAAGCTTTCTTT
TRBJ1-6	NA	NA	TRBV6-1	CASSEGPTGSYNSPLHF	TGTGCCAGCAGTGAAGGGCCGACAGGCTCCTATAATTCACCCCTCCACTTT
TRBJ1-5	NA	NA	TRBV6-9	CASSYSKSSCLYSNQPQHF	TGTGCCAGCAGTTATTCGAAGAGTTCCTGCCTTTATAGCAATCAGCCCCAGCATTTT
TRBJ1-2	TRBD1	NA	TRBV18	CASSPATGVSGYTF	TGTGCCAGCTCACCGGCAACAGGGGTATCTGGCTACACCTTC
TRBJ1-1	NA	once	TRBV11-2	CASSRWDGYNTEAFF	TGTGCCAGCAGCCGGTGGGACGGATACAACACTGAAGCTTTCTTT
TRBJ2-1	NA	NA	TRBV4-1	CASSQIRGGEQFF	TGCGCCAGCAGCCAGATAAGAGGAGGCGAGCAGTTCTTC
TRBJ2-4	TRBD2	NA	TRBV6-2/TRBV6-3	CASSDSGGAAKNIQYF	TGTGCCAGCAGTGATAGCGGGGGGGCCGCCAAAAACATTCAGTACTTC
TRBJ1-2	NA	NA	TRBV7-9	CASSSQIGGSNYGYTF	TGTGCCAGCAGCTCGCAGATCGGGGGGTCAAACTATGGCTACACCTTC
TRBJ1-2	TRBD1	NA	TRBV6-5	CASRPGTGYGYTF	TGTGCCAGCAGGCCAGGGACAGGGTATGGCTACACCTTC
TRBJ2-5	TRBD2	once	TRBV7-3	CASSLAGPNEVETQYF	TGTGCCAGCAGTTTAGCGGGGCCAAACGAGGTAGAGACCCAGTACTTC
TRBJ2-3	NA	few	TRBV19	CASSRRREDTQYF	TGTGCCAGTAGTCGGCGGAGGGAGGATACGCAGTATTTT
TRBJ1-2	TRBD1	NA	TRBV19	CASSILGQGGYGYTF	TGTGCCAGTAGTATCCTTGGACAGGGGGGATATGGCTACACCTTC
TRBJ2-3	NA	NA	TRBV2	CAIPTGDTQYF	TGTGCCATCCCGACGGGAGATACGCAGTATTTT
TRBJ1-5	NA	NA	TRBV28	CASSPLGQGINQPQHF	TGTGCCAGCAGCCCGCTCGGGCAGGGAATCAATCAGCCCCAGCATTTT
TRBJ2-7	TRBD2	NA	TRBV30	CAWSVGLAGPGDYEQYF	TGTGCCTGGAGTGTGGGGCTAGCGGGCCCCGGGGACTACGAGCAGTACTTC
TRBJ1-4	NA	NA	TRBV4-1	CASSRGEGVVVNEKLFF	TGCGCCAGCAGCCGCGGGGAAGGCGTTGTGGTCAATGAAAAACTGTTTTTT
TRBJ1-1	TRBD1	NA	TRBV4-3	CASSQVIDRGVWTEAFF	TGCGCCAGCAGCCAAGTCATCGACAGGGGGGTTTGGACTGAAGCTTTCTTT
TRBJ2-5	TRBD2	once	TRBV2	CASSVLAGQETQYF	TGTGCCAGCAGTGTACTAGCGGGACAAGAGACCCAGTACTTC
TRBJ1-1	NA	NA	TRBV5-5	CASSLAGAVEAFF	TGTGCCAGCAGCTTGGCAGGGGCAGTTGAAGCTTTCTTT
TRBJ1-2	NA	NA	TRBV14	CASSARTNYGYTF	TGTGCCAGCAGCGCCAGAACTAACTATGGCTACACCTTC
TRBJ2-1	NA	NA	TRBV13	CASSLVGDNEQFF	TGTGCCAGCAGCTTGGTGGGGGACAATGAGCAGTTCTTC
TRBJ1-4	NA	NA	TRBV11-2	CASSLRRVGEEKLFF	TGTGCCAGCAGCCTAAGAAGGGTCGGAGAGGAAAAACTGTTTTTT
TRBJ1-1	TRBD1	NA	TRBV6-5	CASSYSGQGVEAFF	TGTGCCAGCAGTTATTCGGGACAGGGGGTAGAAGCTTTCTTT
TRBJ2-3	TRBD2	once	TRBV7-2	CASSLVAGGYLSTDTQYF	TGTGCCAGCAGCTTAGTAGCGGGGGGGTATCTTAGCACAGATACGCAGTATTTT
TRBJ1-1	TRBD1	NA	TRBV2	CATKDRGGTEAFF	TGTGCCACCAAGGACAGGGGGGGCACTGAAGCTTTCTTT
TRBJ2-1	TRBD1	NA	TRBV11-2	CASTQDRGGYNEQFF	TGTGCCAGCACCCAAGACAGGGGGGGATACAATGAGCAGTTCTTC
TRBJ2-1	NA	few	TRBV10-1	CASSPGHFNEQFF	TGCGCCAGCAGCCCGGGACACTTTAATGAGCAGTTCTTC
TRBJ1-1	NA	NA	TRBV4-2	CASSQDRNLGLRLEGGLSEAFF	TGTGCCAGCAGCCAAGATCGGAACTTGGGCCTACGCTTAGAGGGGGGGCTATCTGAAGCTTTCTTT
TRBJ1-2	NA	NA	TRBV4-3	CASSQDPTAIYGYTF	TGCGCCAGCAGCCAAGACCCGACAGCTATTTATGGCTACACCTTC
TRBJ1-3	NA	NA	TRBV5-1	CASSLSPRGAFGNTIYF	TGCGCCAGCAGCTTGTCGCCTCGGGGGGCGTTCGGAAACACCATATATTTT
TRBJ1-5	NA	NA	TRBV12-3/TRBV12-4	CASSPGMDQPQHF	TGTGCCAGCAGTCCCGGGATGGATCAGCCCCAGCATTTT
TRBJ2-1	NA	NA	TRBV5-5	CASSYPGPGDEEQFF	TGTGCCAGCAGCTACCCGGGCCCCGGCGACGAGGAGCAGTTCTTC
TRBJ1-1	NA	NA	TRBV19	CASSISPLGMNTEAFF	TGTGCCAGTAGTATAAGCCCCCTGGGGATGAACACTGAAGCTTTCTTT
TRBJ2-7	TRBD1	NA	TRBV5-5	CASSFADRGSYEQYF	TGTGCCAGCAGCTTCGCCGACAGGGGGTCTTACGAGCAGTACTTC
TRBJ1-1	TRBD1	few	TRBV18	CASSPRQGRGWTEAFF	TGTGCCAGCTCACCCCGACAGGGGAGGGGTTGGACTGAAGCTTTCTTT
TRBJ1-2	TRBD1	once	TRBV5-1	CASSPTGTGGADYGYTF	TGCGCCAGCAGTCCAACCGGGACAGGGGGCGCAGACTATGGCTACACCTTC
TRBJ1-1	NA	NA	TRBV7-9	CASSLGAGLEAFF	TGTGCCAGCAGCTTAGGTGCAGGGCTTGAAGCTTTCTTT
TRBJ1-1	NA	NA	TRBV9	CASSVRSYRTEAFF	TGTGCCAGCAGCGTACGGTCTTATAGGACTGAAGCTTTCTTT
TRBJ1-3	NA	NA	TRBV6-1	CASSEGPGQADTIYF	TGTGCCAGCAGTGAGGGGCCGGGCCAGGCCGACACCATATATTTT